The 30 T cell receptor beta chains below all came from one sample that was sequenced in a study of shared clonotypes between healthy human individuals (dated by TCRdb to the early 2020s). The method was the immunoSEQ multiplex PCR assay. TCRdb took this table from immuneACCESS and kept in-frame rearrangements with V and J called. Such tables lack part of the clones; where checked against another copy, unresolved V genes explain under half of the gap, and the rest is unexplained. The sample table contains roughly 850,000 clones; only one count was recorded for roughly 96% of them. The ten biggest clones cover around 0.25% of the sample. CD8 naive samples were CD45RO-negative cells positively selected for CCR7, giving a CD45RA+CCR7+ population that excluded TemRA cells. Sample: naive CD8+ T cells sorted from blood. The intended sense of this specimen's cell subset or site label: CD45RA+CCR7+. Receptor source: a young man in good health.

The chain has TRBV19 and TRBJ2-7, with 7 nucleotides matching TRBD1. Germline V lookup: CDR1 LNHDA, CDR2 SQIVND (reference sequence). V trimming: 6 bases; J trimming: 3 bases; junction bases outside the gene matches: 11. This CDR3 is built from 15 residues. As DNA, the CDR3 is TGTGCCAGTAGCCTGGGGACGACAGGGATCTACGAGCAGTACTTC. It is translated as CASSLGTTGIYEQYF. Supplemented by reference TRBV19 and TRBJ2-7, the full variable domain reads DGGITQSPKYLFRKEGQNVTLSCEQNLNHDAMYWYRQDPGQGLRLIYYSQIVNDFQKGDIAEGYSVSREKKESFPLTVTSAQKNPTAFYLCASSLGTTGIYEQYFGPGTRLTVT.

For the CDR3, the DNA is TGTGCCAGCAGCTTTAACCCCCGGGACCAAGAGACCCAGTACTTC. It codes for CASSFNPRDQETQYF. The chain couples TRBV7-9 to TRBJ2-5; no reliable D call. Trimming cost V 3 bases and J 0 bases, with 11 bases left between them. The CDR3 extends over 15 amino acids. Germline V gives CDR1 SEHNR, CDR2 FQNEAQ (reference sequence). The whole variable domain, filled in from reference TRBV7-9 and TRBJ2-5, reads DTGVSQNPRHKITKRGQNVTFRCDPISEHNRLYWYRQTLGQGPEFLTYFQNEAQLEKSRLLSDRFSAERPKGSFSTLEIQRTEQGDSAMYLCASSFNPRDQETQYFGPGTRLLVL.

This clone was observed a single time. The CDR3 sequence: CSVGNRGLLHEQYF. CDR3 DNA sequence: TGCAGCGTTGGAAACCGGGGGTTGCTCCACGAGCAGTACTTC. This rearrangement joins TRBV29-1 to TRBJ2-7; possible D gene TRBD2, 6 bases. Germline V lookup: CDR1 SQVTM, CDR2 ANQGSEA. Trimming took 4 bases from V and 5 from J, leaving 18 bases between them. This CDR3 has 14 amino acids.

V and J are TRBV2 and TRBJ2-1; 7 bases map to TRBD1. The CDR3 has 17 residues. V dropped 1 base and J dropped 5; count of bases not matched to a gene: 11. The V gene's germline CDR1 is SNHLY and CDR2 FYNNEI. This chain's CDR3 is CASSEVPGLRGHNEQFF. The CDR3 DNA sequence: TGTGCCAGCAGTGAAGTGCCGGGCCTAAGGGGGCACAATGAGCAGTTCTTC.

This clone occurred once. This sequence joins TRBV14 and TRBJ2-1; 9 nucleotides match TRBD1. The germline gives CDR1 SGHDN, CDR2 FVKESK. The J segment lost 8 bases and the V segment lost 4 bases, leaving 9 bases of the junction unmatched. This CDR3 spans 15 amino acids. The CDR3: CASSPRDRAIDEQFF. The CDR3 region has the DNA TGTGCCAGCAGCCCCCGGGACAGGGCAATAGATGAGCAGTTCTTC.

The chain employs TRBV5-8 and TRBJ2-7; 9 nucleotides line up with TRBD1. The CDR3 length is 13 residues. Trimming at V came to 5 bases and at J to 4 bases, leaving 4 bases not matched to a gene. Germline loops: CDR1 SGHTS, CDR2 YDEGEE. CDR3 amino acids: CASRTQGAYEQYF. For the CDR3, the DNA is TGTGCCAGCAGAACACAGGGGGCATACGAGCAGTACTTC.

The chain recombines TRBV28 with TRBJ2-6; D is possibly TRBD1 or TRBD2 (5 bases each). Trimming left V 10 bases short and J 4 bases short, with 17 bases between. CDR3 length: 15 residues. The germline V gene encodes CDR1 MDHEN and CDR2 SYDVKM. CDR3 region: CATQGETGGANVLTF. The CDR3 DNA reads TGTGCCACCCAAGGGGAGACTGGGGGGGCCAACGTCCTGACTTTC.

In the case of this clone: The identical CDR3 is also encoded by other nucleotide sequences in the sample. V is TRBV9 and J is TRBJ2-2; D remains unclear. The length of the CDR3 is 12 residues. Trimming stripped 0 bases from V and 4 bases from J, with 1 base between. Germline V gene lookup returns CDR1 SGDLS and CDR2 YYNGEE. As DNA, the CDR3 is TGTGCCAGCAGCGTAGCCACCGGGGAGCTGTTTTTT. Protein product: CASSVATGELFF.

The rearrangement uses TRBV7-9 and TRBJ1-1; 11 bases align to TRBD1. Per the germline V gene, CDR1 is SEHNR and CDR2 is FQNEAQ (reference sequence). V shed 1 base and J 7 bases; nucleotides not matched to a gene: 8. The CDR3 runs to 16 residues. CDR3 bases: TGTGCCAGCAGCTTAGGGACAGGGGGCGCGAAAGGTGAAGCTTTCTTT. This codes for CASSLGTGGAKGEAFF.

The genes are TRBV18 and TRBJ1-1; a weak D match, TRBD1 (5 bases). Germline assignment: CDR1 KGHSH and CDR2 LQKENI. The length of the CDR3 is 13 residues. Trimming left V 4 bases short and J 3 bases short, with 9 bases between. In DNA, the CDR3 is TGTGCCAGCTCACATGGGGGGGACACTGAAGCTTTCTTT. Its protein product is CASSHGGDTEAFF. Looking up the rest from reference TRBV18 and TRBJ1-1 gives the full variable domain: NAGVMQNPRHLVRRRGQEARLRCSPMKGHSHVYWYRQLPEEGLKFMVYLQKENIIDESGMPKERFSAEFPKEGPSILRIQQVVRGDSAAYFCASSHGGDTEAFFGQGTRLTVV.

This clone was seen a single time. V and J are TRBV25-1 and TRBJ2-1; D possibly uses TRBD1 or TRBD2 (5 bases each). This CDR3 contains 14 residues. The germline gives CDR1 MGHDK, CDR2 SYGVNS. Trimming stripped 5 bases from V and 3 bases from J, with 11 bases between. CDR3 coding DNA: TGTGCCAGCAGTTCAAGAGGGGACTACAATGAGCAGTTCTTC. Its translation is CASSSRGDYNEQFF. Drawing the rest from reference TRBV25-1 and TRBJ2-1, the complete variable domain is EADIYQTPRYLVIGTGKKITLECSQTMGHDKMYWYQQDPGMELHLIHYSYGVNSTEKGDLSSESTVSRIRTEHFPLTLESARPSHTSQYLCASSSRGDYNEQFFGPGTRLTVL.

Concerning this clone itself: One end of the junction varies from germline; a read error may be responsible. The J gene is TRBJ2-2, the V gene TRBV7-7; 9 bases fit TRBD1. Per germline, CDR1 SSHAT and CDR2 FNYEAQ (reference sequence). The CDR3 covers 18 residues. The CDR3 DNA reads as TGTGCTAGCAGTCCAAGACAGGGGGAAGATGGGAACACCGGGGAGCTGTTTTTT. Translating gives CASSPRQGEDGNTGELFF.

CDR3 in amino acids: CASSLLGSGDSEAFF. CDR3 nucleotides: TGTGCCAGCAGTTTATTAGGATCAGGGGATAGTGAAGCTTTCTTT. The V and J genes are TRBV27 and TRBJ1-1; maybe TRBD1 (6 bases). Germline CDR1 is MNHEY and CDR2 is SMNVEV (reference sequence). The CDR3 totals 15 residues. Trimming stripped 1 base from V and 7 bases from J, with 16 bases between.

As to this clone: Other DNA sequences from this sample encode an identical CDR3 as well. The chain recombines TRBV4-1 with TRBJ1-1; no definite D call. Per germline, CDR1 MGHRA and CDR2 YSYEKL. The CDR3 loop spans 13 amino acids. The V and J ends lost 1 base and 1 base respectively, with 4 bases between them. CDR3 region: CASSQGWNTEAFF. For the CDR3, the DNA is TGCGCCAGCAGCCAAGGGTGGAACACTGAAGCTTTCTTT.

J is TRBJ2-7 and V is TRBV10-3, with TRBD2 as a possible D gene (6 bases). The germline V gene has CDR1 ENHRY and CDR2 SYGVKD. The CDR3 length is 15 residues. The V end lost 1 base, the J end lost 6 bases, and 16 bases lay between the germline ends. This chain's CDR3 is CAISEWVGSPGEQYF. The CDR3 DNA reads TGTGCCATCAGTGAGTGGGTCGGGAGTCCTGGCGAGCAGTACTTC.

This clone appeared a single time. This chain joins TRBV19 and TRBJ2-2; the D gene is possibly TRBD2 (5 bases). V was trimmed by 5 bases and J by 5 bases, leaving 15 bases between them. CDR1 LNHDA and CDR2 SQIVND come from the germline V gene (reference sequence). The CDR3 consists of 15 residues. The CDR3 loop is CASSSPADWTGELFF. The CDR3 DNA sequence: TGTGCCAGTAGTTCTCCAGCGGACTGGACCGGGGAGCTGTTTTTT.

The J gene is TRBJ2-4, the V gene TRBV27; D not resolved. Germline CDR1 is MNHEY and CDR2 is SMNVEV (reference sequence). CDR3 length equals 14 residues. The V end lost 5 bases, the J end lost 7 bases, and 15 bases lay between the germline ends. The CDR3 bases are TGTGCCAGCAGTCCCCCCTTCAGACGCAACATTCAGTACTTC. Its protein is CASSPPFRRNIQYF.

The V call is TRBV10-2, the J call TRBJ1-4, with TRBD1 matching over 7 bases. Germline-derived CDR1 and CDR2 are WSHSY and SAAADI. J gave up 8 bases and V 2 bases, and 11 bases lay outside the gene matches. The CDR3 extends over 16 amino acids. CDR3 in amino acids: CASSEATGEIGEKLFF. CDR3 bases: TGCGCCAGCAGTGAGGCCACAGGGGAAATAGGGGAAAAACTGTTTTTT.

In regard to this clone: This sample also contains other DNA sequences that code for the same CDR3. The chain has TRBV7-9 and TRBJ2-5; 7 bases are a match to TRBD2. CDR1 SEHNR and CDR2 FQNEAQ come from the germline V gene (reference sequence). V shed 5 bases, J shed 4 bases, and the junction held 4 bases outside the gene matches. The CDR3 sequence is 13 residues long. Here the CDR3 reads CASSLGGRETQYF. In DNA, the CDR3 is TGTGCCAGCAGCCTGGGAGGGCGAGAGACCCAGTACTTC. Variable domain in full (rest from reference TRBV7-9 and TRBJ2-5): DTGVSQNPRHKITKRGQNVTFRCDPISEHNRLYWYRQTLGQGPEFLTYFQNEAQLEKSRLLSDRFSAERPKGSFSTLEIQRTEQGDSAMYLCASSLGGRETQYFGPGTRLLVL.

The rearrangement joins TRBV6-1 to TRBJ2-1; D is perhaps TRBD2 (5 bases). Looked up from germline, CDR1 is MNHNS and CDR2 is SASEGT. This CDR3 region has 15 residues. The V end lost 0 bases, the J end lost 1 base, and 7 bases lay between the germline ends. The CDR3 sequence is CASSEAGSSYNEQFF. The CDR3 nucleotides are TGTGCCAGCAGTGAAGCTGGGAGTTCCTACAATGAGCAGTTCTTC.

This chain connects TRBV7-8 to TRBJ2-7; 9 bases fit TRBD2. The CDR3 totals 17 residues. CDR1 and CDR2 from the germline V gene are SGHVS and FQNEAQ. The J segment lost 7 bases and the V segment lost 2 bases, leaving 15 bases of the junction unmatched. The CDR3 sequence: CASSLILSGSRLGEQYF. The DNA for the CDR3 is TGTGCCAGCAGCTTAATTCTTAGCGGGAGTAGGCTAGGGGAGCAGTACTTC.

The chain links TRBV27 to TRBJ1-5; the D gene is possibly TRBD1 (6 bases). CDR1 MNHEY and CDR2 SMNVEV come from the germline V gene (reference sequence). The CDR3 has 16 residues. Between the trimmed V and J ends, which lost 1 base and 1 base, there was a span of 11 bases. CDR3 DNA: TGTGCCAGCAGTTTATGGGGGGGACACAGCAATCAGCCCCAGCATTTT. This sequence encodes CASSLWGGHSNQPQHF.

This sequence joins TRBV27 and TRBJ2-3; possibly TRBD2 for D (6 bases). Trimming took 6 bases from V and 4 from J, leaving 14 bases between them. Looked up from germline, CDR1 is MNHEY and CDR2 is SMNVEV (reference sequence). This CDR3 contains 14 residues. This CDR3 is CASSTRGRADTQYF. In DNA form, the CDR3 reads TGTGCCAGCAGCACCCGGGGGAGAGCAGATACGCAGTATTTT.

The rearrangement uses TRBV5-1 and TRBJ2-7; TRBD2 is a possible D gene (6 bases). CDR1 SGHRS and CDR2 YFSETQ come from the germline V gene. Between the trimmed V and J ends, which lost 0 bases and 2 bases, there was a span of 12 bases. The CDR3 covers 15 residues. The CDR3 region is CASSLVTGGTYEQYF. The CDR3 coding sequence is TGCGCCAGCAGCTTGGTGACCGGCGGGACCTACGAGCAGTACTTC.

The chain combines TRBV27 with TRBJ2-3, with TRBD2 identical over 10 bases. Germline CDR1 and CDR2: MNHEY and SMNVEV (reference sequence). The CDR3 runs to 14 residues. Trimming at V came to 7 bases and at J to 5 bases, leaving 6 bases not matched to a gene. The CDR3: CASNSGRLEDTQYF. Written as DNA, the CDR3 is TGTGCCAGCAATAGCGGGAGGTTGGAAGATACGCAGTATTTT.

The gene calls are TRBV15 and TRBJ2-2, with 9 bases that match TRBD2. CDR1 is LNHNV and CDR2 is YYDKDF in the germline V gene (reference sequence). This CDR3 comprises 16 residues. V gave up 1 base and J gave up 2 bases; unmatched junction bases: 2. DNA for the CDR3: TGTGCCACCAGCAGAGGAGGGACTAGCAACACCGGGGAGCTGTTTTTT. Translating it yields CATSRGGTSNTGELFF.

This chain uses TRBV27 with TRBJ1-5; D is uncertain. V lost 4 bases and J 0 bases, leaving 7 bases between the germline ends. The CDR3 has 14 residues. Germline V gene sequence: CDR1 MNHEY, CDR2 SMNVEV (reference sequence). CDR3 protein: CASSSNPSNQPQHF. CDR3 in DNA: TGTGCCAGCAGTTCAAATCCTAGCAATCAGCCCCAGCATTTT.

The chain recombines TRBV27 with TRBJ1-2; D unclear. V lost 3 bases to trimming and J lost 8 bases, with 16 bases between them. Germline CDR1 and CDR2: MNHEY and SMNVEV (reference sequence). The CDR3 covers 14 residues. The CDR3 bases are TGTGCCAGCAGTTTTGGTGCCGGCACTGCGGGCTACACCTTC. Its translation is CASSFGAGTAGYTF.

The rearrangement joins TRBV19 to TRBJ2-3; D may be TRBD1 (6 bases). Germline V gene lookup returns CDR1 LNHDA and CDR2 SQIVND (reference sequence). V was cut by 4 bases and J by 13 bases, with 12 bases left in between. CDR3 size: 11 residues. CDR3 in amino acids: CASSRSGTKYF. DNA for the CDR3: TGTGCCAGTAGTAGATCCGGGACAAAGTATTTT.

The gene calls are TRBV27 and TRBJ2-1, with 10 bases fitting TRBD1. CDR3 length: 16 residues. In germline, CDR1 is MNHEY, CDR2 SMNVEV (reference sequence). With V trimmed by 4 bases and J by 4 bases, 7 bases remained unmatched. CDR3 region: CASSSTGTGAYNEQFF. DNA for the CDR3: TGTGCCAGCAGTTCCACCGGGACAGGGGCATACAATGAGCAGTTCTTC.